This TCR beta chain emerged from a study of T-cell memory formation after mild COVID-19. Overall study: TCR clusters mostly belonged to single donors. Points from the study as a whole: Day 15 to 85 contracting clones showed balanced CD4/CD8; later expanders leaned CD4+.

TCRdb processed the 5' RACE reads anew with MiXCR; each CDR3 protein has one entry. In the table there are about 350,000 distinct CDR3 sequences, roughly 13% of which are singletons. This clonotype was recorded a few times. What it binds is unknown. V was shortened by 4 bases and J by 2 bases, with 15 bases between the two germline ends. The CDR3 is 15 residues long. The germline V gene encodes CDR1 SGHRS and CDR2 YFSETQ. Source material: PBMCs or a T cell subset sorted from them (not recorded which). J is TRBJ2-5 and V is TRBV5-1; D possibly corresponds to TRBD2 (5 bases). This receptor was identified in a man younger than 30 who had mild COVID-19 (a few samples of this study predate the infection). Cell type and time point are not known. The CDR3 DNA follows: TGCGCCAGCAGCCTAATTTCAGCGGTACAAGAGACCCAGTACTTC. It is translated as CASSLISAVQETQYF.